This T cell receptor beta chain comes out of a study of shared clonotypes between healthy human individuals. Turning to the study itself: A donor's plate count was three for CD4 naive and three for CD4 memory; CD8 naive had two and CD8 memory one.

Germline lookup yields CDR1 SGHNT and CDR2 YYREEE (reference sequence). This CDR3 region has 14 residues. The ends were cut back, 0 bases at V and 7 bases at J, with 14 bases in the middle. The assay was immunoSEQ multiplex PCR, and TCRdb's table has in-frame clones only and misses some. The table records some 2.1 million clones, 85% to 95% of them present only once. General study findings and limits: Donors were few, which limited the genetic and exposure-history diversity represented.

To note about this clone: Antigen unknown.

The V and J genes are TRBV5-4 and TRBJ2-7, with a possible D match to TRBD2 (5 bases). This TCR derives from a man between 18 and 29 years old in good health. Sequenced input: naive CD4+ T cells sorted from blood. The subset: CD45RA+ positively selected. The CDR3 coding sequence is TGTGCCAGCAGCTTGGTGGACCGTCCGGGGGAGCAGTACTTC. Residues: CASSLVDRPGEQYF.